The 14 T cell receptor beta chains below come from one sample, sequenced in a study of blood T cell repertoires in COVID-19. Assay used: immunoSEQ multiplex PCR; TCRdb lists only in-frame clones, some missing. The sample consists of some 120,000 clones, about 80% of them appearing once. Sequenced material: peripheral blood. The origin of the receptors is a human donor in a cohort sampled during active COVID-19.

V gene TRBV19 combines with J gene TRBJ2-1; 9 bases are shared with TRBD2. This CDR3 contains 15 residues. The V and J ends lost 3 bases and 7 bases, in that order; junction bases with no gene match: 7. The germline CDR1 and CDR2 sequences are LNHDA and SQIVND (reference sequence). The chain's CDR3 is CASSIGRLADNEQFF. CDR3 nucleotide sequence: TGTGCCAGTAGTATTGGGAGACTAGCGGATAATGAGCAGTTCTTC.

The V call is TRBV7-2, the J call TRBJ2-5, with 12 bases aligning to TRBD2. V was clipped by 4 bases and J by 2 bases; unmatched bases: 5. Germline CDR1 is SGHTA and CDR2 is FQGNSA. The CDR3 is 16 residues long. The CDR3 DNA follows: TGTGCCAGCAGCTCCTCTAGCGGGGGGGCGCAAGAGACCCAGTACTTC. It encodes CASSSSSGGAQETQYF.

The V call is TRBV27, the J call TRBJ2-1, with D maybe TRBD1 (6 bases). Trimming shortened V by 2 bases and J by 12 bases, and 11 bases separated the two germline ends. Germline lookup yields CDR1 MNHEY and CDR2 SMNVEV (reference sequence). The CDR3 runs to 12 residues. CDR3 bases: TGTGCCAGCAGTTTAGTAACAGGGCGGCAGTTCTTC. It yields the protein CASSLVTGRQFF.

This sequence joins TRBV18 and TRBJ2-6; perhaps TRBD1 as D (5 bases). The CDR3 is 18 residues long. CDR1 is KGHSH, CDR2 LQKENI, per germline. Trimming took 0 bases from V and 0 from J, leaving 12 bases between them. In DNA, the CDR3 is TGTGCCAGCTCACCACCATCTTTAAGGGGCTCTGGGGCCAACGTCCTGACTTTC. Translation: CASSPPSLRGSGANVLTF.

In this sample, this clone turned up a few times. The chain employs TRBV19 and TRBJ2-1; D unclear. CDR3 length: 15 residues. Trimming removed 1 base at V and 0 bases at J, with 7 bases between. Germline-derived CDR1 and CDR2 are LNHDA and SQIVND (reference sequence). The DNA of the CDR3 is TGTGCCAGTAGTATAGCTCGGGTCTCCTACAATGAGCAGTTCTTC. Its translation: CASSIARVSYNEQFF.

This clone showed up just once. This chain joins TRBV2 and TRBJ1-1; 7 bases fit TRBD1. Trimming at V came to 4 bases and at J to 4 bases, leaving 3 bases not matched to a gene. Per germline, CDR1 SNHLY and CDR2 FYNNEI. This CDR3 comprises 13 residues. In nucleotides, the CDR3 is TGTGCCAGCAGTGTACAGGGGCCCACTGAAGCTTTCTTT. Protein product: CASSVQGPTEAFF.

As for this clone: Germline and junction disagree at one end, which may indicate a read error. The J gene is TRBJ2-1, the V gene TRBV7-7; D is ambiguous. Looked up from germline, CDR1 is SSHAT and CDR2 is FNYEAQ (reference sequence). This CDR3 comprises 13 residues. The CDR3 bases are TGTGCTAGCAGCTTGGCAGATTACAATGAGCAGTTCTTC. Translating it yields CASSLADYNEQFF.

This clone occurred once. The CDR3, as DNA: TGTGCCAGCAGCCCAGGACAGAACACCGGGGAGCTGTTTTTT. Its translation is CASSPGQNTGELFF. This chain joins TRBV7-7 and TRBJ2-2, with TRBD1 as a possible D gene (5 bases). Germline assignment: CDR1 SSHAT and CDR2 FNYEAQ (reference sequence). Trimming shortened V by 5 bases and J by 1 base, and 8 bases separated the two germline ends. This CDR3 is built from 14 residues.

The chain is built from TRBV25-1 and TRBJ2-2; 7 bases are shared with TRBD2. This CDR3 has 14 residues. Losses at the gene ends were 1 base for V and 5 bases for J; bases not matched to a gene: 1. Germline values: CDR1 MGHDK, CDR2 SYGVNS. In DNA, the CDR3 is TGTGCCAGCAGTGAATGGGGGGGGACCGGGGAGCTGTTTTTT. Its protein is CASSEWGGTGELFF.

CDR3 sequence (DNA): TGTGCCAGCAGTGTCCCTAGCGGCTACGAGCAGTACTTC. Translation gives CASSVPSGYEQYF. The chain links TRBV2 to TRBJ2-7, with 7 bases aligning to TRBD2. The V gene's germline CDR1 is SNHLY and CDR2 FYNNEI. CDR3 length equals 13 residues. V lost 4 bases and J lost 3; bases outside the gene matches: 3.

The rearrangement joins TRBV6-5 to TRBJ1-1; 7 nucleotides align to TRBD1. The junction had 9 bases not matched to a gene; V was cut back by 6 bases and J by 2 bases. Looked up from germline, CDR1 is MNHEY and CDR2 is SVGAGI. This CDR3 is 15 amino acids long. This CDR3 is CASRLWDSVNTEAFF. The CDR3 nucleotides are TGTGCCAGCAGACTCTGGGACAGTGTCAACACTGAAGCTTTCTTT.

The DNA for the CDR3 is TGTGCCAGCAGTCATCAGGGCCTAGACAAGCTAGAGACCCAGTACTTC. Its protein is CASSHQGLDKLETQYF. This chain links TRBV28 with TRBJ2-5; perhaps TRBD1 as D (5 bases). The CDR3 runs 16 residues. The germline V gene encodes CDR1 MDHEN and CDR2 SYDVKM. V lost 5 bases and J 4 bases, leaving 20 bases between the germline ends.

The CDR3 nucleotides read TGTGCCAGCAGCTTAACAGGGACAGGGCGGGGCAATCAGCCCCAGCATTTT. This encodes CASSLTGTGRGNQPQHF. V usage is TRBV7-8 and J usage is TRBJ1-5; 9 nucleotides align to TRBD1. This CDR3 is 17 amino acids long. Germline V gives CDR1 SGHVS, CDR2 FQNEAQ. Unmatched junction bases numbered 7, after V lost 2 bases and J lost 2 bases.

The chain carries TRBV14 and TRBJ2-2; 8 bases are shared with TRBD1. Germline V gene lookup returns CDR1 SGHDN and CDR2 FVKESK. The CDR3 has 16 residues. The ends lost 4 bases at V and 5 bases at J; junction bases unmatched: 9. The CDR3 spells CASSPLQGGATGELFF. CDR3 DNA: TGTGCCAGCAGCCCGTTACAGGGGGGTGCAACCGGGGAGCTGTTTTTT.